One sample yielded the 30 T cell receptor beta chains listed below, sequenced in a study of blood T cell repertoires in COVID-19. The method was immunoSEQ multiplex PCR; TCRdb's version includes in-frame clones alone and lacks a portion of them. Of about 280,000 clones in the sample, approximately 90% were seen once. The specimen was PBMCs or T cells enriched from blood (not recorded which). The receptor set was obtained from a woman in her thirties or forties who had recovered from COVID-19.

This chain connects TRBV7-2 to TRBJ2-7, with TRBD2 matching over 10 bases. The CDR3 sequence is 16 residues long. Germline-derived CDR1 and CDR2 are SGHTA and FQGNSA. Trimming cost V 0 bases and J 5 bases; bases outside gene matches: 7. CDR3 sequence reads: CASSLAPSGRGDEQYF. The CDR3 DNA reads as TGTGCCAGCAGCTTAGCTCCTAGCGGGAGAGGGGACGAGCAGTACTTC.

The rearrangement uses TRBV5-6 and TRBJ2-7; 12 nucleotides line up with TRBD2. CDR1 and CDR2 from the germline V gene are SGHDT and YYEEEE. The V gene end was trimmed by 4 bases and the J gene end by 4 bases; junction bases not matched to a gene: 6. CDR3 size: 15 residues. The chain's CDR3 is CASSRRLAGVYEQYF. CDR3 in DNA: TGTGCCAGCAGCCGCAGACTAGCGGGAGTTTACGAGCAGTACTTC.

V and J are TRBV15 and TRBJ1-5, with D possibly TRBD1 on 5 matching bases. CDR1 and CDR2 from the germline V gene are LNHNV and YYDKDF (reference sequence). The CDR3 spans 15 residues. The V and J ends lost 3 bases and 0 bases respectively, with 9 bases between them. The CDR3 region has the DNA TGTGCCACCAGCAGTTGGGGGGGTAGCAATCAGCCCCAGCATTTT. Translated, it gives CATSSWGGSNQPQHF.

V and J are TRBV5-1 and TRBJ1-6, with D hard to call. This CDR3 is 17 amino acids long. Germline lookup yields CDR1 SGHRS and CDR2 YFSETQ. The ends were cut back, 0 bases at V and 2 bases at J, with 12 bases in the middle. This CDR3 reads CASSLGGEIAYNSPLHF. CDR3 nucleotides: TGCGCCAGCAGCTTGGGTGGGGAGATCGCCTATAATTCACCCCTCCACTTT.

The V call is TRBV18, the J call TRBJ2-7; tentative D call: TRBD1 (5 bases). The germline V gene encodes CDR1 KGHSH and CDR2 LQKENI. CDR3 length: 14 amino acids. V was shortened by 6 bases and J by 3 bases, with 15 bases between the two germline ends. The CDR3 bases are TGTGCCAGCTCTCAACCTCCGGACAACTACGAGCAGTACTTC. Residues: CASSQPPDNYEQYF. Drawing the rest from reference TRBV18 and TRBJ2-7, the complete variable domain is NAGVMQNPRHLVRRRGQEARLRCSPMKGHSHVYWYRQLPEEGLKFMVYLQKENIIDESGMPKERFSAEFPKEGPSILRIQQVVRGDSAAYFCASSQPPDNYEQYFGPGTRLTVT.

This chain joins TRBV4-1 and TRBJ2-5; D perhaps matches TRBD2 (6 bases). The germline CDR1 and CDR2 sequences are MGHRA and YSYEKL. The CDR3 extends over 15 amino acids. Trimming removed 4 bases from V and 6 bases from J, with 18 bases in between. The chain's CDR3 is CASSPEPGLRKTQYF. DNA of the CDR3: TGCGCCAGCAGCCCGGAACCGGGACTGAGAAAGACCCAGTACTTC.

The V gene is TRBV6-5, the J gene TRBJ2-7; 7 bases are shared with TRBD1. The CDR3 covers 14 residues. From germline, CDR1 is MNHEY and CDR2 SVGAGI. The ends lost 9 bases at V and 3 bases at J; junction bases unmatched: 11. The CDR3 loop is CASMPGQTVYEQYF. The DNA for the CDR3 is TGTGCCAGTATGCCGGGACAGACCGTCTACGAGCAGTACTTC.

The genes are TRBV5-1 and TRBJ2-3; TRBD2 is a possible D gene (6 bases). Germline loops: CDR1 SGHRS, CDR2 YFSETQ. The CDR3 consists of 15 residues. With 0 bases removed from V and 2 bases from J, the gap between germline ends came to 10 bases. The CDR3 nucleotides are TGCGCCAGCAGCTTGGGGGCGGGAACCACAGATACGCAGTATTTT. Translating gives CASSLGAGTTDTQYF.

The chain links TRBV7-9 to TRBJ2-7, with D perhaps matching TRBD2 (7 bases). This CDR3 contains 16 residues. Germline loops: CDR1 SEHNR, CDR2 FQNEAQ (reference sequence). The V end lost 0 bases, the J end lost 6 bases, and 18 bases lay between the germline ends. CDR3 DNA sequence: TGTGCCAGCAGCTTAGCCCCGTTGGGGGGGCGAGGCGAGCAGTACTTC. Protein product: CASSLAPLGGRGEQYF.

The V call is TRBV10-3, the J call TRBJ1-2; no clear D gene. The CDR3 runs 12 residues. The V gene lost 7 bases and the J gene lost 5 bases, with 11 bases spanning the gap. Looked up from germline, CDR1 is ENHRY and CDR2 is SYGVKD. The DNA of the CDR3 is TGTGCCATCACCGCTTCGGGGTATGGCTACACCTTC. Translation: CAITASGYGYTF.

This clone was seen once. The CDR3 nucleotides are TGTGCCAGCATTTCAACAGGGGGCTCCGAGCAGTACTTC. Its translation: CASISTGGSEQYF. The rearrangement uses TRBV6-5 and TRBJ2-7; 9 bases map to TRBD1. The V gene end was trimmed by 7 bases and the J gene end by 6 bases; junction bases not matched to a gene: 7. CDR3 length: 13 amino acids. Germline CDR1 and CDR2: MNHEY and SVGAGI.

This chain connects TRBV27 to TRBJ2-1, with 10 nucleotides matching TRBD1. V gave up 3 bases and J gave up 5 bases; unmatched junction bases: 4. Germline CDR1 MNHEY, CDR2 SMNVEV (reference sequence). This CDR3 contains 15 residues. This CDR3 reads CASSFRTGGDNEQFF. In DNA, the CDR3 is TGTGCCAGCAGTTTCAGGACAGGGGGGGACAATGAGCAGTTCTTC.

This clone was counted only a few times. Written as DNA, the CDR3 is TGTGCCAGCAGAAGATATCCAGAAGCGGAAGCTTTCTTT. Its protein product is CASRRYPEAEAFF. The chain uses TRBV27 and TRBJ1-1; D is unresolved. Germline V gene data show CDR1 as MNHEY and CDR2 as SMNVEV (reference sequence). Trimming cost V 6 bases and J 8 bases, with 16 bases left between them. The CDR3 totals 13 residues.

This sequence joins TRBV19 and TRBJ2-3; 13 positions agree with TRBD2. The CDR3 spans 15 residues. From germline, CDR1 is LNHDA and CDR2 SQIVND (reference sequence). The V gene end was trimmed by 4 bases and the J gene end by 6 bases; junction bases not matched to a gene: 4. The chain's CDR3 is CASSKLAGGPDTQYF. The CDR3 DNA reads TGTGCCAGTAGTAAACTAGCGGGAGGGCCGGATACGCAGTATTTT.

The rearrangement links TRBV6-1 to TRBJ1-6; TRBD1 aligns across 9 bases. The CDR3 spans 15 residues. V shed 1 base and J 10 bases; nucleotides not matched to a gene: 5. CDR1 MNHNS and CDR2 SASEGT come from the germline V gene. Written as DNA, the CDR3 is TGTGCCAGCAGTGAAGGGGACAGGGTTCTCTCACCCCTCCACTTT. Residues: CASSEGDRVLSPLHF.

This chain joins TRBV9 and TRBJ2-5; 7 bases line up with TRBD2. Germline CDR1 reads SGDLS; CDR2 reads YYNGEE. This CDR3 comprises 14 residues. V was clipped by 3 bases and J by 5 bases; unmatched bases: 7. CDR3 DNA sequence: TGTGCCAGCAGCGGGACTAGTATGAGTGAGACCCAGTACTTC. As protein: CASSGTSMSETQYF.

This rearrangement joins TRBV5-4 to TRBJ2-5, with a possible D match to TRBD1 (5 bases). Trimming stripped 0 bases from V and 3 bases from J, with 15 bases between. The CDR3 loop spans 16 amino acids. CDR1 and CDR2 from the germline V gene are SGHNT and YYREEE (reference sequence). The CDR3 coding sequence is TGTGCCAGCAGCTTGGTAGGGCGAAAAGGGGAAGAGACCCAGTACTTC. This sequence encodes CASSLVGRKGEETQYF.

This chain joins TRBV15 and TRBJ2-3, with 10 bases identical to TRBD1. With 2 bases clipped from V and 4 bases from J, the junction kept 6 bases outside the gene matches. The CDR3 is made up of 16 amino acids. Per germline, CDR1 LNHNV and CDR2 YYDKDF (reference sequence). The CDR3 sequence is CATSRTTGGASDTQYF. CDR3 bases: TGTGCCACCAGCAGAACGACAGGGGGCGCGTCAGATACGCAGTATTTT. The full variable domain, in which reference TRBV15 and TRBJ2-3 provide the parts outside the CDR3, is DAMVIQNPRYQVTQFGKPVTLSCSQTLNHNVMYWYQQKSSQAPKLLFHYYDKDFNNEADTPDNFQSRRPNTSFCFLDIRSPGLGDTAMYLCATSRTTGGASDTQYFGPGTRLTVL.

This clone was seen just once. CDR3 nucleotides: TGTGCTATTGTAGGGAGGGGTCCCCTTTACGAGCAGTACTTC. Amino acids: CAIVGRGPLYEQYF. The chain carries TRBV19 and TRBJ2-7; 7 bases agree with TRBD2. The length of the CDR3 is 14 residues. In germline, CDR1 is LNHDA, CDR2 SQIVND (reference sequence). The full variable domain, with the rest looked up from reference TRBV19 and TRBJ2-7, is DGGITQSPKYLFRKEGQNVTLSCEQNLNHDAMYWYRQDPGQGLRLIYYSQIVNDFQKGDIAEGYSVSREKKESFPLTVTSAQKNPTAFYLCAIVGRGPLYEQYFGPGTRLTVT.

CDR3 sequence (DNA): TGCGCCAGCAGCTCATCCCCCGGAGGCAATCAGCCCCAGCATTTT. Translated: CASSSSPGGNQPQHF. This sequence joins TRBV5-1 and TRBJ1-5; D unresolved. This CDR3 has 15 amino acids. V was pared by 3 bases and J by 2 bases, with 12 bases between. Germline CDR1 and CDR2: SGHRS and YFSETQ.

This clone was detected once. This rearrangement joins TRBV5-5 to TRBJ2-2, with TRBD1 identical over 11 bases. With V trimmed by 4 bases and J by 6 bases, 5 bases remained unmatched. This CDR3 has 15 residues. In germline, CDR1 is SGHKS, CDR2 YYEKEE (reference sequence). This CDR3 reads CASSPGQGASGELFF. The CDR3 bases are TGTGCCAGCAGCCCTGGACAGGGGGCATCCGGGGAGCTGTTTTTT.

V usage is TRBV19 and J usage is TRBJ1-1; perhaps TRBD1 as D (5 bases). Per the germline V gene, CDR1 is LNHDA and CDR2 is SQIVND (reference sequence). V dropped 4 bases and J dropped 3 bases, with 18 bases sitting between them. The CDR3 loop spans 16 amino acids. Here the CDR3 DNA reads TGTGCCAGTAGTAACGTAGTGGGGCCGCCTTACACTGAAGCTTTCTTT. Amino acid sequence: CASSNVVGPPYTEAFF. The variable domain in full, with the rest retrieved from reference TRBV19 and TRBJ1-1, is DGGITQSPKYLFRKEGQNVTLSCEQNLNHDAMYWYRQDPGQGLRLIYYSQIVNDFQKGDIAEGYSVSREKKESFPLTVTSAQKNPTAFYLCASSNVVGPPYTEAFFGQGTRLTVV.

This sequence joins TRBV27 and TRBJ1-2, with D possibly TRBD1 on 6 matching bases. Trimming took off 6 bases at V and 7 bases at J, with 21 bases between the two ends. This CDR3 is 15 amino acids long. Germline V gene sequence: CDR1 MNHEY, CDR2 SMNVEV (reference sequence). CDR3 sequence reads: CASSEGGGYVAGYTF. The DNA of the CDR3 is TGTGCCAGCAGCGAGGGGGGAGGGTATGTCGCTGGCTACACCTTC.

The chain links TRBV7-8 to TRBJ2-5, with 8 bases lining up with TRBD1. Germline-derived CDR1 and CDR2 are SGHVS and FQNEAQ. V shed 1 base, J shed 5 bases, and the junction held 6 bases outside the gene matches. The CDR3 is 15 residues long. In DNA form, the CDR3 reads TGTGCCAGCAGCTTAGTAACAGGGGGAAGGGAGACCCAGTACTTC. This translates into CASSLVTGGRETQYF.

The genes are TRBV10-1 and TRBJ2-7; TRBD2 is a possible D gene (6 bases). Germline lookup yields CDR1 WNHNN and CDR2 SYGVQD (reference sequence). V was cut by 3 bases and J by 7 bases, with 19 bases left in between. There are 15 residues in the CDR3. DNA of the CDR3: TGCGCCAGCAGTGACCCTAGCGTCCAAGGCAGGGAGCAGTACTTC. This gives the protein CASSDPSVQGREQYF.

The V call is TRBV6-5, the J call TRBJ1-5; 7 positions match TRBD1. Germline CDR1 is MNHEY and CDR2 is SVGAGI. Trimming at V came to 6 bases and at J to 6 bases, leaving 8 bases not matched to a gene. The CDR3 sequence is 14 residues long. Here the CDR3 reads CASSLTGQGQPQHF. As DNA, the CDR3 is TGTGCCAGCAGCTTGACAGGGCAAGGTCAGCCCCAGCATTTT.

The V and J genes are TRBV19 and TRBJ2-7; a possible D gene is TRBD2 (5 bases). The V gene's germline CDR1 is LNHDA and CDR2 SQIVND (reference sequence). Trimming took 3 bases from V and 1 from J, leaving 10 bases between them. This CDR3 is 14 amino acids long. As DNA, the CDR3 is TGTGCCAGTAGTATCATAGCGAATTCCTACGAGCAGTACTTC. Translated, it gives CASSIIANSYEQYF. Variable domain in full (rest from reference TRBV19 and TRBJ2-7): DGGITQSPKYLFRKEGQNVTLSCEQNLNHDAMYWYRQDPGQGLRLIYYSQIVNDFQKGDIAEGYSVSREKKESFPLTVTSAQKNPTAFYLCASSIIANSYEQYFGPGTRLTVT.

The chain combines TRBV18 with TRBJ2-7, with 9 bases matching TRBD1. The junction had 11 bases not matched to a gene; V was cut back by 3 bases and J by 2 bases. The CDR3 runs to 17 residues. CDR1 and CDR2 (germline): KGHSH, LQKENI. The CDR3 loop is CASSPYGQGPFAYEQYF. The CDR3 coding sequence is TGTGCCAGCTCACCCTACGGACAGGGGCCTTTCGCCTACGAGCAGTACTTC.

The count of this clone is one. The chain couples TRBV7-3 to TRBJ1-5; D not certain. The length of the CDR3 is 12 residues. Germline V gives CDR1 SGHTA, CDR2 FQGTGA. V lost 6 bases and J 7 bases, leaving 10 bases between the germline ends. CDR3 nucleotides: TGTGCCAGCAGACGACAATTACAGCCCCAGCATTTT. Protein: CASRRQLQPQHF.

The chain employs TRBV7-2 and TRBJ2-7; TRBD1 matches 10 bases. V trimming: 5 bases; J trimming: 6 bases; junction bases outside the gene matches: 13. Germline loops: CDR1 SGHTA, CDR2 FQGNSA. CDR3 length: 16 amino acids. The CDR3, as DNA: TGTGCCAGCAGCCATACCCCGAGGGACAGGGGAGTCGAGCAGTACTTC. Protein: CASSHTPRDRGVEQYF.